This TCR beta chain was recorded in a study of T cells in pancreatic ductal adenocarcinoma. Study findings and constraints: Blood clonality (about 0.07) did not differ significantly from tumor (about 0.12). The resected pancreatic cancer cohort was biased toward the minority with early-stage disease. Tumor samples had fewer productive templates and approximately 8-fold fewer unique clonotypes than blood. Comparisons of tumor and blood clonality may show falsely lower tumor diversity.

Regarding this clone: What it binds is unknown.

No neoadjuvant therapy was given to the selected pancreatic ductal adenocarcinoma patients before their surgery. Unmatched junction bases numbered 9, after V lost 4 bases and J lost 4 bases. Looked up from germline, CDR1 is LGHNA and CDR2 is YSLEER. The CDR3 totals 17 residues. Clones were read by immunoSEQ multiplex PCR, and TCRdb kept only the in-frame ones, dropping some. This table has roughly 100,000 clones, about 96% appearing once. Source material: PBMCs. The chain uses TRBV4-3 and TRBJ2-2, with 10 bases fitting TRBD2. This receptor was obtained from a human donor with pancreatic ductal adenocarcinoma. CDR3 DNA sequence: TGCGCCAGCAGCCGAGAGGGAGCGGGAGGGGGCACCGGGGAGCTGTTTTTT. The encoded protein is CASSREGAGGGTGELFF.